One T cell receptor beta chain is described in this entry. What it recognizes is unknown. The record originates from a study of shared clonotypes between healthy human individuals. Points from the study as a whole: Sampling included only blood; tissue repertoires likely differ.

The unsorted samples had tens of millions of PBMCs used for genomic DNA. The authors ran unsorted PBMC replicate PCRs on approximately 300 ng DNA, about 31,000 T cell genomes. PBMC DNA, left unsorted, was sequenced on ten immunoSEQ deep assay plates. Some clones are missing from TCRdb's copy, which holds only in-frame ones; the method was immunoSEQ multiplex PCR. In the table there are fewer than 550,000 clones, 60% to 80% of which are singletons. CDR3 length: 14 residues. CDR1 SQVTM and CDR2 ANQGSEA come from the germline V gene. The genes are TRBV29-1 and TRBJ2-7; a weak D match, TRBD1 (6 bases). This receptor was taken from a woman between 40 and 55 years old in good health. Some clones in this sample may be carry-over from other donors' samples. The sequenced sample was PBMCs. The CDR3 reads CIAHRASSTYEQYF. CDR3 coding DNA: TGCATCGCTCACAGGGCTTCCTCCACCTACGAGCAGTACTTC.